Presented here are 16 T cell receptor beta chains from one specimen sequenced in a study of technical replicates of blood from four donors. Clones were read by immunoSEQ multiplex PCR, and TCRdb kept only the in-frame ones, dropping some. Here the sample spans around 80,000 clones, around 89% being singletons. Sequenced input: T cells isolated from PBMCs. Source of these receptors: a human donor in good health.

This sequence joins TRBV9 and TRBJ2-3; D is possibly TRBD2 (7 bases). The ends were cut back, 1 base at V and 3 bases at J, with 15 bases in the middle. The CDR3 has 16 amino acids. Germline V lookup: CDR1 SGDLS, CDR2 YYNGEE. The DNA of the CDR3 is TGTGCCAGCAGCGTATATGGGGGAGGGGGGACAGATACGCAGTATTTT. This encodes CASSVYGGGGTDTQYF.

A single count supports this clone. The CDR3 loop reads CAISASGTANEKLFF. The CDR3 DNA sequence: TGTGCCATCAGTGCTAGCGGGACAGCTAATGAAAAACTGTTTTTT. The rearrangement joins TRBV10-3 to TRBJ1-4, with 7 nucleotides matching TRBD1. Looked up from germline, CDR1 is ENHRY and CDR2 is SYGVKD. Trimming removed 4 bases from V and 3 bases from J; junction bases left unmatched: 5. The CDR3 length is 15 residues.

The chain has TRBV5-4 and TRBJ1-1, with 9 nucleotides matching TRBD1. V was clipped by 4 bases and J by 2 bases; unmatched bases: 9. This CDR3 contains 16 residues. Germline V gene sequence: CDR1 SGHNT, CDR2 YYREEE (reference sequence). The CDR3 DNA sequence: TGTGCCAGCAGCCCCCGGGACAGGGACGGAAACACTGAAGCTTTCTTT. This translates into CASSPRDRDGNTEAFF.

This clone was recorded only once. This sequence joins TRBV7-2 and TRBJ1-3; unclear D gene. CDR1 and CDR2 (germline): SGHTA, FQGNSA. Trimming took 2 bases from V and 3 from J, leaving 11 bases between them. This CDR3 region has 15 residues. CDR3 sequence (DNA): TGTGCCAGCAGCTTAAGGCCGGGTGATGGAAACACCATATATTTT. Protein product: CASSLRPGDGNTIYF.

The rearrangement uses TRBV11-3 and TRBJ2-2; 9 positions agree with TRBD1. The CDR3 sequence is 18 residues long. V lost 0 bases, J lost 4 bases, and 9 bases stayed unmatched. Germline V gives CDR1 SGHNT, CDR2 YENEEA. The CDR3 reads CASSLDWMGQGGTGELFF. DNA of the CDR3: TGTGCCAGCAGCTTAGATTGGATGGGACAGGGTGGCACCGGGGAGCTGTTTTTT. Full variable domain (outside the CDR3, taken from reference TRBV11-3 and TRBJ2-2): EAGVVQSPRYKIIEKKQPVAFWCNPISGHNTLYWYLQNLGQGPELLIRYENEEAVDDSQLPKDRFSAERLKGVDSTLKIQPAELGDSAVYLCASSLDWMGQGGTGELFFGEGSRLTVL.

In this sample, this clone turned up once. The chain combines TRBV29-1 with TRBJ2-2, with D perhaps TRBD2 (6 bases). CDR3 length: 13 residues. CDR1 and CDR2 from the germline V gene are SQVTM and ANQGSEA. The V and J ends lost 3 bases and 6 bases respectively, with 11 bases between them. Here the CDR3 reads CSVDRGGAGELFF. CDR3 in DNA: TGCAGCGTTGATAGGGGAGGCGCCGGGGAGCTGTTTTTT.

The chain uses TRBV27 and TRBJ2-7; 8 positions match TRBD1. CDR3 length: 13 residues. Germline-derived CDR1 and CDR2 are MNHEY and SMNVEV (reference sequence). V dropped 5 bases and J dropped 5; count of bases not matched to a gene: 5. The CDR3 DNA follows: TGTGCCAGCAGTCCGGACAGGGTTAACGAGCAGTACTTC. Translating it yields CASSPDRVNEQYF.

The chain combines TRBV30 with TRBJ2-4; a possible D gene is TRBD1 (6 bases). Trimming left V 2 bases short and J 0 bases short, with 17 bases between. The CDR3 has 17 residues. The germline CDR1 and CDR2 sequences are GTSNPN and SVGIG (reference sequence). The CDR3 DNA follows: TGTGCCTGGAGTTCTCAGGGGTCCCTACTAGCCAAAAACATTCAGTACTTC. This sequence encodes CAWSSQGSLLAKNIQYF. The entire variable domain, with the rest obtained from reference TRBV30 and TRBJ2-4, is as follows: SQTIHQWPATLVQPVGSPLSLECTVEGTSNPNLYWYRQAAGRGLQLLFYSVGIGQISSEVPQNLSASRPQDRQFILSSKKLLLSDSGFYLCAWSSQGSLLAKNIQYFGAGTRLSVL.

This clone was seen a single time. V and J are TRBV19 and TRBJ2-7; 9 positions match TRBD2. The CDR3 is made up of 14 amino acids. CDR1 and CDR2 (germline): LNHDA, SQIVND (reference sequence). Unmatched junction bases numbered 2, after V lost 1 base and J lost 4 bases. The CDR3 is CASSIASGVYEQYF. CDR3 nucleotides: TGTGCCAGTAGTATAGCTAGCGGGGTTTACGAGCAGTACTTC. Variable domain in full (rest from reference TRBV19 and TRBJ2-7): DGGITQSPKYLFRKEGQNVTLSCEQNLNHDAMYWYRQDPGQGLRLIYYSQIVNDFQKGDIAEGYSVSREKKESFPLTVTSAQKNPTAFYLCASSIASGVYEQYFGPGTRLTVT.

The V gene is TRBV5-8, the J gene TRBJ2-1; 9 bases are a match to TRBD2. CDR3 size: 16 residues. V dropped 1 base and J dropped 7; count of bases not matched to a gene: 9. Germline CDR1 SGHTS, CDR2 YDEGEE. The CDR3 bases are TGTGCCAGCAGCTTGCATCGGCTAGCGGGATCGAATGAGCAGTTCTTC. Protein: CASSLHRLAGSNEQFF. Drawing the rest from reference TRBV5-8 and TRBJ2-1, the complete variable domain is EAGVTQSPTHLIKTRGQQATLRCSPISGHTSVYWYQQALGLGLQFLLWYDEGEERNRGNFPPRFSGRQFPNYSSELNVNALELEDSALYLCASSLHRLAGSNEQFFGPGTRLTVL.

The chain combines TRBV7-2 with TRBJ2-1; D might be TRBD1 (5 bases). From germline, CDR1 is SGHTA and CDR2 FQGNSA. Deletions cut 0 bases from V and 7 bases from J, with 13 bases between. CDR3 length: 15 residues. Here the CDR3 reads CASSLAQGMMNEQFF. In DNA, the CDR3 is TGTGCCAGCAGCTTAGCGCAGGGTATGATGAATGAGCAGTTCTTC.

V and J are TRBV6-4 and TRBJ2-2; 8 nucleotides agree with TRBD2. The V gene end was trimmed by 8 bases and the J gene end by 8 bases; junction bases not matched to a gene: 7. CDR3 size: 13 residues. CDR1 is MRHNA, CDR2 SNTAGT, per germline. The CDR3 bases are TGTGCCAGCGCAACTAGCGGAGGTGGGGAGCTGTTTTTT. It yields the protein CASATSGGGELFF.

This chain joins TRBV7-2 and TRBJ1-1; D gene unclear. This CDR3 has 13 residues. V was pared by 3 bases and J by 1 base, with 6 bases between. CDR1 is SGHTA, CDR2 FQGNSA, per germline. Here the CDR3 DNA reads TGTGCCAGCAGCTTCAAATCGAACACTGAAGCTTTCTTT. This encodes CASSFKSNTEAFF.

This clone appeared a single time. J is TRBJ2-3 and V is TRBV27; TRBD1 matches at 8 bases. The ends lost 2 bases at V and 8 bases at J; junction bases unmatched: 6. Germline V gene sequence: CDR1 MNHEY, CDR2 SMNVEV (reference sequence). This CDR3 has 14 amino acids. The DNA for the CDR3 is TGTGCCAGCAGTTTAGACAGGGGAGGTAGTACGCAGTATTTT. Residues: CASSLDRGGSTQYF.

The chain recombines TRBV11-3 with TRBJ2-3; D call uncertain. The germline gives CDR1 SGHNT, CDR2 YENEEA. Trimming removed 5 bases at V and 4 bases at J, with 10 bases between. This CDR3 region has 13 residues. As DNA, the CDR3 is TGTGCCAGCAGCCCTAGTAGCTCAGATACGCAGTATTTT. It specifies CASSPSSSDTQYF. Full variable domain (rest looked up from reference TRBV11-3 and TRBJ2-3): EAGVVQSPRYKIIEKKQPVAFWCNPISGHNTLYWYLQNLGQGPELLIRYENEEAVDDSQLPKDRFSAERLKGVDSTLKIQPAELGDSAVYLCASSPSSSDTQYFGPGTRLTVL.

This rearrangement joins TRBV7-9 to TRBJ1-5; weak D call: TRBD1 (5 bases). V was shortened by 5 bases and J by 4 bases, with 12 bases between the two germline ends. The CDR3 has 14 amino acids. Germline assignment: CDR1 SEHNR and CDR2 FQNEAQ (reference sequence). The CDR3 coding sequence is TGTGCCAGCAGCGCCCCTCAGGGAAATCAGCCCCAGCATTTT. It codes for CASSAPQGNQPQHF.